This TCR beta chain was obtained from a study of long-term antiretroviral therapy in people with HIV. Study-wide points: Patients on ART gained diversity, which nonetheless stayed below transplant donor controls. Those clones which expanded before ART made up the dominant part of the repertoire at all time points. Blood collection from the mid-2000s to the late 2010s possibly occurred under older ART regimens. Repertoires in HIV (unlike those of controls) had narrower CDR3 length ranges.

A note on this clone: Its target is not known.

CDR1 is SGHTA, CDR2 FQGNSA, per germline. The CDR3 runs to 14 residues. V was pared by 3 bases and J by 0 bases, with 6 bases between. Researchers report immunoSEQ v3.0 was run at survey level. The method was immunoSEQ multiplex PCR; TCRdb's version includes in-frame clones alone and lacks a portion of them. The sample has about 19,000 clones, roughly 91% seen once. Sequenced material: unsorted PBMCs, taken 3 years after starting antiretroviral therapy. The sequence came from a man aged 50-60 years with HIV. This chain joins TRBV7-2 and TRBJ1-3, with D unresolved. Here the CDR3 DNA reads TGTGCCAGCAGCTTGGGGATCTCTGGAAACACCATATATTTT. This encodes CASSLGISGNTIYF.